The present T cell receptor (beta chain) was sequenced within a study of blood T cell repertoires in COVID-19. Across the study: Spain, Italy and the United States supplied samples that represented acute and convalescent COVID-19.

Ages ranged from about 18 to 89 years, with residence in about 24 US areas. Cohort placement rested on clinical history that participants reported themselves. Per the original methods: Estimates of nucleated cell counts were drawn from the amplification of reference gene primers. The assay was immunoSEQ multiplex PCR, and TCRdb's table has in-frame clones only and misses some. The V and J calls and clone size come from that table; D and trimming were worked out from the DNA. Altogether some 150,000 clones are present, roughly 90% being singletons, with the ten largest covering 0.95% to 1.5%. This CDR3 has 15 residues. Germline V gene data show CDR1 as SGHTA and CDR2 as FQGTGA. Trimming removed 5 bases at V and 3 bases at J, with 16 bases between.

Sequenced input: PBMCs or T cells enriched from blood (not recorded which). The TCR was taken from a woman between 25 and 40 years old with acute COVID-19. The chain combines TRBV7-3 with TRBJ1-1; no definite D call. Here the CDR3 reads CASSPGTLEDTEAFF. Written as DNA, the CDR3 is TGTGCCAGCAGCCCTGGAACCCTTGAGGACACTGAAGCTTTCTTT.